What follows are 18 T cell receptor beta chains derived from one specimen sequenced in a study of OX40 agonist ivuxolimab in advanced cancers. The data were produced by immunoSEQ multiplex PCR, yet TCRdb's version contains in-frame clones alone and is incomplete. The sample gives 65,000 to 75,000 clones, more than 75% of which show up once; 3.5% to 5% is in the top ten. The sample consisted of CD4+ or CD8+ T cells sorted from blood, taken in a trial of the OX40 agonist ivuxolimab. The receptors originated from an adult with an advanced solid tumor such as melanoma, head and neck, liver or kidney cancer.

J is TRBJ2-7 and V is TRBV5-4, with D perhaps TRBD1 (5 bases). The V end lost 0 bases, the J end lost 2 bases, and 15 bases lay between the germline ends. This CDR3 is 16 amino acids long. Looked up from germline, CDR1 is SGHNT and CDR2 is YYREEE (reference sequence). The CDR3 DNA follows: TGTGCCAGCAGCTTGGGCGCAGGGCAATTAACCTACGAGCAGTACTTC. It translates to CASSLGAGQLTYEQYF. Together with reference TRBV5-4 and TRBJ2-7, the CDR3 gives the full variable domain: ETGVTQSPTHLIKTRGQQVTLRCSSQSGHNTVSWYQQALGQGPQFIFQYYREEENGRGNFPPRFSGLQFPNYSSELNVNALELDDSALYLCASSLGAGQLTYEQYFGPGTRLTVT.

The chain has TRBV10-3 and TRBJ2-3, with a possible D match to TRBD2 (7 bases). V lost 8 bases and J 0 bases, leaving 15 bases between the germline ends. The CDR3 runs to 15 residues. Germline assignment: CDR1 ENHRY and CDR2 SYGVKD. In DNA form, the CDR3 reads TGTGCCATCGGGGGGCCTAGCGGTAGCACAGATACGCAGTATTTT. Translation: CAIGGPSGSTDTQYF.

CDR3 amino acids: CSVILTGPSGANVLTF. The CDR3 DNA follows: TGCAGCGTCATCCTGACAGGCCCCTCTGGGGCCAACGTCCTGACTTTC. The V and J genes are TRBV29-1 and TRBJ2-6, with D tentatively TRBD1 (6 bases). The germline V gene has CDR1 SQVTM and CDR2 ANQGSEA. V lost 6 bases and J lost 0, with 15 bases in between. The CDR3 has 16 residues.

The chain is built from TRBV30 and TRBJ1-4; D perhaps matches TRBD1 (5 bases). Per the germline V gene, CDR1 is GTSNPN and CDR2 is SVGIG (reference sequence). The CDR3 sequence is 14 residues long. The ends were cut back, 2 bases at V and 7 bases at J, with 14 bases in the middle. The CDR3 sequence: CAWSPQGLGEKLFF. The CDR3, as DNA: TGTGCCTGGAGTCCTCAGGGACTAGGTGAAAAACTGTTTTTT.

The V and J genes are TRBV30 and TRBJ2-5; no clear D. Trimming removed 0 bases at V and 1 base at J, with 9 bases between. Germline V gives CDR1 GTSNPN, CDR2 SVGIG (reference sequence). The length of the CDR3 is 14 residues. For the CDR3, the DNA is TGTGCCTGGAGTGTATTAGGTCCCCAAGAGACCCAGTACTTC. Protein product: CAWSVLGPQETQYF. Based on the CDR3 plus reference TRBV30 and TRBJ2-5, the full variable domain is SQTIHQWPATLVQPVGSPLSLECTVEGTSNPNLYWYRQAAGRGLQLLFYSVGIGQISSEVPQNLSASRPQDRQFILSSKKLLLSDSGFYLCAWSVLGPQETQYFGPGTRLLVL.

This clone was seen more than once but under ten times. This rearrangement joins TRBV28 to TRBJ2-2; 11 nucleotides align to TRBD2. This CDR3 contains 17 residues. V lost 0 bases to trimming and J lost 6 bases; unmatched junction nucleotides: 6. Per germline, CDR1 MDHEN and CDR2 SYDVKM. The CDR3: CASSLWNLAGGPGELFF. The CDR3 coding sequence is TGTGCCAGCAGTTTATGGAACCTAGCGGGAGGCCCCGGGGAGCTGTTTTTT.

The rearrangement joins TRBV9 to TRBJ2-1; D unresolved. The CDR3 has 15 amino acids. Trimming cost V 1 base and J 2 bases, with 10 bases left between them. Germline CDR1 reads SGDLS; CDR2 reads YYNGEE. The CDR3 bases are TGTGCCAGCAGCGTATCCGATGGCCCCTACAATGAGCAGTTCTTC. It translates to CASSVSDGPYNEQFF.

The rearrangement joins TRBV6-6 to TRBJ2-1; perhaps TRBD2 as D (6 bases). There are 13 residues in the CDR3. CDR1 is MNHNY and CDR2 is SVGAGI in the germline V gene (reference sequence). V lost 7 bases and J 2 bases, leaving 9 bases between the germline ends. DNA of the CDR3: TGTGCCAGCACCATAGCGGCCTACAATGAGCAGTTCTTC. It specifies CASTIAAYNEQFF.

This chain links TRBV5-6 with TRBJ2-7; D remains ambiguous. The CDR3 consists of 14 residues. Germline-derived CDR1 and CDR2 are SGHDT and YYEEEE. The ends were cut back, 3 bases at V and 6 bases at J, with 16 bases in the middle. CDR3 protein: CASSSGRMGIEQYF. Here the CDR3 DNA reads TGTGCCAGCAGCTCCGGACGGATGGGCATCGAGCAGTACTTC.

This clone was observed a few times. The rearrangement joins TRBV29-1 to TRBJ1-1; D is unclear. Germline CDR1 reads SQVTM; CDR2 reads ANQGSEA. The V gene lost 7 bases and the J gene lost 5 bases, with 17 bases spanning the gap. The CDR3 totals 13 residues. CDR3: CSANPETGTEAFF. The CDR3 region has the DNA TGCAGCGCCAATCCGGAGACGGGGACTGAAGCTTTCTTT.

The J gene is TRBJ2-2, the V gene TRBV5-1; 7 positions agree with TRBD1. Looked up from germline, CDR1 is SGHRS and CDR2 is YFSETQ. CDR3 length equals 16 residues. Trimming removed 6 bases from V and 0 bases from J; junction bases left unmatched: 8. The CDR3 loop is CASIGPGTANTGELFF. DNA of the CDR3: TGCGCCAGCATTGGGCCGGGGACAGCGAACACCGGGGAGCTGTTTTTT.

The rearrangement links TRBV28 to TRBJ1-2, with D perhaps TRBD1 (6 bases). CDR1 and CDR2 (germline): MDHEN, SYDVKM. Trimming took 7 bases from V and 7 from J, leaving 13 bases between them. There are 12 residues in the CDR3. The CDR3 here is CASNTGLTGYTF. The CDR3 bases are TGTGCCAGCAATACAGGGTTGACTGGCTACACCTTC.

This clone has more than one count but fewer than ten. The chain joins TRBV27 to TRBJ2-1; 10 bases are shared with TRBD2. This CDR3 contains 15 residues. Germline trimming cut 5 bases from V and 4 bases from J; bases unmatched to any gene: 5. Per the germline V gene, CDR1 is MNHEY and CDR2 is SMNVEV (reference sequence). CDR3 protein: CASSVSGGIYNEQFF. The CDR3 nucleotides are TGTGCCAGCAGTGTTAGCGGGGGGATATACAATGAGCAGTTCTTC.

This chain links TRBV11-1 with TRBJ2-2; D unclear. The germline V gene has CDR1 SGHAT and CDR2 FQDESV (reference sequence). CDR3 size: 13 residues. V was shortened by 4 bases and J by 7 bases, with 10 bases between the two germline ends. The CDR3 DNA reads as TGTGCCAGCAGCTCTAGGGAAATCGGGGAGCTGTTTTTT. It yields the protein CASSSREIGELFF.

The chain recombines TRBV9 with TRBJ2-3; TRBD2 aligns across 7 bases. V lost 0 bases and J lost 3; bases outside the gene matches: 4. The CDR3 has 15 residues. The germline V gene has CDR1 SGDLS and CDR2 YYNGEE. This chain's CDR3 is CASSVVWGGTDTQYF. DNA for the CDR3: TGTGCCAGCAGCGTAGTGTGGGGGGGAACAGATACGCAGTATTTT.

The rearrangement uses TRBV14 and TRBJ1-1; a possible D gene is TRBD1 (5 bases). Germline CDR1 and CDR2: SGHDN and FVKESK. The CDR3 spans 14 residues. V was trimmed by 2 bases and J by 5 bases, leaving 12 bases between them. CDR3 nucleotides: TGTGCCAGCAGCCAACAGGGTTGGGGTACTGAAGCTTTCTTT. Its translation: CASSQQGWGTEAFF. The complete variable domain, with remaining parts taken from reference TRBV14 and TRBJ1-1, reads EAGVTQFPSHSVIEKGQTVTLRCDPISGHDNLYWYRRVMGKEIKFLLHFVKESKQDESGMPNNRFLAERTGGTYSTLKVQPAELEDSGVYFCASSQQGWGTEAFFGQGTRLTVV.

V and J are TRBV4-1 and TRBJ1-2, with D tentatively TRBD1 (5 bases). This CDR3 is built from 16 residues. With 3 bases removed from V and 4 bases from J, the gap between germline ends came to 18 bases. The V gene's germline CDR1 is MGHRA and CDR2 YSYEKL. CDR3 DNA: TGCGCCAGCAGCCACCCGACAGAAGAACTCCTCTATGGCTACACCTTC. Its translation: CASSHPTEELLYGYTF.

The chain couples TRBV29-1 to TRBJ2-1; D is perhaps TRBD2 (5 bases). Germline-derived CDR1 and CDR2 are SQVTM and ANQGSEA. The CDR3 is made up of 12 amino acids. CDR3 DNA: TGCACGGCGGGTAATAACTACAATGAGCAGTTCTTC. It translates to CTAGNNYNEQFF.